The 21 T cell receptor beta chains given below trace back to one sample, sequenced in a study of regulatory T cells in long-lasting Graves disease (TCRdb year 2021). Library prep was done by multiplex PCR. The sequencing machine was an Illumina HiSeq 4000. CDR3 regions were amplified by Arm-PCR with iRepertoire HTBI primers to construct TCR beta libraries. TCRdb reworked the public reads: Q25 trimming with fastp, MiXCR clone assembly, productive beta chains retained. Rows merge per CDR3 protein into single entries with the most common DNA and genes. The sample data list 400,000 to 450,000 distinct CDR3 sequences, and about 16% of these were observed just once. The top ten clonotypes cover about 10% of the sample. The time point label of this sample denotes: newly diagnosed GD, antithyroid drugs for less than 3 months. RNA was extracted from PBMCs in TRIzol for both TCR sequencing and RNA sequencing.

These data were also filed under a second study, of T cells in Graves' hyperthyroidism and ophthalmopathy.

Sample: peripheral blood mononuclear cells (PBMCs), taken at new diagnosis, from a patient treated with antithyroid drugs. These receptors all come from a woman aged 25 to 45 with Graves disease. Donor details come from another sample of the same person, matched by shared clones.

This clonotype was seen more than once but under ten times. The rearrangement uses TRBV29-1 and TRBJ1-4, with D maybe TRBD1 (5 bases). V was trimmed by 5 bases and J by 8 bases, leaving 15 bases between them. Germline lookup yields CDR1 SQVTM and CDR2 ANQGSEA. This CDR3 comprises 13 residues. CDR3 residues: CSVLSQVSEKLFF. As DNA, the CDR3 is TGCAGCGTTCTGTCACAGGTCAGCGAAAAACTGTTTTTT.

CDR3 amino acids: CASTWSPDTDTQYF. The CDR3 DNA is TGTGCCAGCACCTGGTCCCCTGACACAGATACGCAGTATTTT. The chain employs TRBV5-4 and TRBJ2-3, with D unclear. This CDR3 comprises 14 residues. V lost 6 bases, J lost 2 bases, and 13 bases lay in between. The germline gives CDR1 SGHNT, CDR2 YYREEE (reference sequence). The full variable domain, in which reference TRBV5-4 and TRBJ2-3 provide the parts outside the CDR3, is ETGVTQSPTHLIKTRGQQVTLRCSSQSGHNTVSWYQQALGQGPQFIFQYYREEENGRGNFPPRFSGLQFPNYSSELNVNALELDDSALYLCASTWSPDTDTQYFGPGTRLTVL.

This chain connects TRBV20-1 to TRBJ2-1; possibly TRBD1 or TRBD2 for D (5 bases each). Germline-derived CDR1 and CDR2 are DFQATT and SNEGSKA (reference sequence). The CDR3 runs to 12 residues. V was pared by 5 bases and J by 7 bases, with 12 bases between. The DNA of the CDR3 is TGCAGTGCTTTGAATTGGGGGAATGAGCAGTTCTTC. Translated, it gives CSALNWGNEQFF.

The rearrangement uses TRBV20-1 and TRBJ2-1; 11 bases align to TRBD2. V gave up 5 bases and J gave up 6 bases; unmatched junction bases: 9. Germline lookup yields CDR1 DFQATT and CDR2 SNEGSKA (reference sequence). This CDR3 has 15 residues. The CDR3 loop reads CSADLGLAAPNEQFF. The CDR3 nucleotides read TGCAGTGCTGACCTGGGACTAGCGGCCCCCAATGAGCAGTTCTTC.

This clonotype has just a few counts. This chain uses TRBV10-3 with TRBJ2-3; 7 nucleotides align to TRBD1. The J segment lost 2 bases and the V segment lost 0 bases, leaving 5 bases of the junction unmatched. CDR1 ENHRY and CDR2 SYGVKD come from the germline V gene. The CDR3 has 16 residues. The CDR3 sequence is CAISESTQGVTDTQYF. Here the CDR3 DNA reads TGTGCCATCAGTGAGTCGACGCAGGGGGTCACAGATACGCAGTATTTT.

There are a few counts of this clonotype. The chain is built from TRBV7-2 and TRBJ1-5; tentative D call: TRBD1 (6 bases). This CDR3 region has 15 residues. V was cut by 1 base and J by 3 bases, with 10 bases left in between. CDR1 and CDR2 from the germline V gene are SGHTA and FQGNSA. In nucleotides, the CDR3 is TGTGCCAGCAGCTTAGGGGGGGCCGTCAATCAGCCCCAGCATTTT. It codes for CASSLGGAVNQPQHF.

The rearrangement links TRBV20-1 to TRBJ2-7; D may be TRBD1 (6 bases). Germline CDR1 and CDR2: DFQATT and SNEGSKA (reference sequence). V lost 5 bases to trimming and J lost 3 bases, with 17 bases between them. This CDR3 region has 14 residues. CDR3 loop: CSASPQGIRYEQYF. CDR3 in DNA: TGCAGTGCTTCCCCCCAGGGGATACGCTACGAGCAGTACTTC.

The rearrangement links TRBV11-1 to TRBJ2-2, with 7 bases matching TRBD1. V was pared by 1 base and J by 3 bases, with 5 bases of the junction left unmatched. CDR3 size: 16 residues. Germline values: CDR1 SGHAT, CDR2 FQDESV (reference sequence). The CDR3 DNA reads TGTGCCAGCAGCTTAGTTGGGGACAGCTACACCGGGGAGCTGTTTTTT. Amino acid sequence: CASSLVGDSYTGELFF.

This clonotype was detected many times. This chain uses TRBV27 with TRBJ2-7; TRBD2 matches 14 bases. Germline V gene lookup returns CDR1 MNHEY and CDR2 SMNVEV (reference sequence). This CDR3 spans 18 amino acids. Trimming at V came to 4 bases and at J to 4 bases, leaving 12 bases not matched to a gene. CDR3 sequence reads: CASSSLSPGLAGAYEQYF. The CDR3 DNA reads as TGTGCCAGCAGTTCGTTAAGCCCGGGACTAGCGGGAGCTTACGAGCAGTACTTC.

The table lists this clonotype with many counts. The chain links TRBV7-9 to TRBJ2-2, with a weak D call TRBD1 (5 bases). Germline V gives CDR1 SEHNR, CDR2 FQNEAQ (reference sequence). The CDR3 sequence is 13 residues long. DNA of the CDR3: TGTGCGATCGAAGGGGCCAACACCGGGGAGCTGTTTTTT. Amino acid sequence: CAIEGANTGELFF.

This clonotype came up many times. This chain uses TRBV15 with TRBJ2-2; no firm D call. The CDR3 runs 14 residues. The germline V gene has CDR1 LNHNV and CDR2 YYDKDF (reference sequence). Trimming pared 8 bases from V and 5 bases from J, leaving 15 bases between. The chain's CDR3 is CATVPEAATGELFF. CDR3 nucleotide sequence: TGTGCCACCGTACCCGAGGCCGCAACCGGGGAGCTGTTTTTT.

The V gene is TRBV9, the J gene TRBJ2-1, with a tentative D call TRBD2 (6 bases). Trimming left V 0 bases short and J 5 bases short, with 12 bases between. There are 15 residues in the CDR3. Looked up from germline, CDR1 is SGDLS and CDR2 is YYNGEE. The CDR3 sequence is CASSVDSGLNNEQFF. The CDR3 DNA reads as TGTGCCAGCAGCGTAGACAGCGGGCTCAACAATGAGCAGTTCTTC.

This clonotype was recorded at least ten times. This CDR3 is CSVSTRFTDTQYF. The CDR3 DNA is TGCAGCGTTTCTACGAGGTTCACAGATACGCAGTATTTT. The chain is built from TRBV29-1 and TRBJ2-3; D ambiguous. Germline CDR1 is SQVTM and CDR2 is ANQGSEA. This CDR3 region has 13 residues. The ends were cut back, 5 bases at V and 2 bases at J, with 11 bases in the middle.

The chain couples TRBV19 to TRBJ1-5; 7 bases map to TRBD1. The V gene end was trimmed by 8 bases and the J gene end by 3 bases; junction bases not matched to a gene: 13. CDR3 size: 16 residues. The V gene's germline CDR1 is LNHDA and CDR2 SQIVND (reference sequence). In DNA, the CDR3 is TGTGCCAGTGGTGCAAAGGGGGCGCGGAACAATCAGCCCCAGCATTTT. This codes for CASGAKGARNNQPQHF.

This clonotype was counted many times. The chain recombines TRBV27 with TRBJ2-4; D not resolved. The CDR3 totals 14 residues. Germline V gives CDR1 MNHEY, CDR2 SMNVEV (reference sequence). Trimming cost V 2 bases and J 0 bases, with 5 bases left between them. CDR3 protein: CASSLNLAKNIQYF. The CDR3 DNA is TGTGCCAGCAGTTTAAATCTAGCCAAAAACATTCAGTACTTC.

This clonotype was observed a few times. The rearrangement links TRBV9 to TRBJ1-1; no clear D. The CDR3 loop spans 13 amino acids. V was trimmed by 0 bases and J by 1 base, leaving 4 bases between them. The germline gives CDR1 SGDLS, CDR2 YYNGEE. Written as DNA, the CDR3 is TGTGCCAGCAGCGTAGGGCCGAACACTGAAGCTTTCTTT. This translates into CASSVGPNTEAFF.

The chain uses TRBV7-3 and TRBJ2-1, with 8 positions matching TRBD1. This CDR3 is built from 15 residues. Germline V gene sequence: CDR1 SGHTA, CDR2 FQGTGA. Unmatched junction bases numbered 15, after V lost 9 bases and J lost 8 bases. CDR3 sequence: CASIKGSGGLDEQFF. The CDR3, as DNA: TGTGCCAGTATCAAAGGGTCAGGGGGCTTGGATGAGCAGTTCTTC.

This chain joins TRBV29-1 and TRBJ2-7, with 7 bases fitting TRBD2. This CDR3 contains 11 residues. The germline V gene encodes CDR1 SQVTM and CDR2 ANQGSEA. V lost 4 bases and J lost 5; bases outside the gene matches: 2. Written as DNA, the CDR3 is TGCAGCGTTGCGCGGGAGAACGAGCAGTACTTC. It specifies CSVARENEQYF.

V usage is TRBV7-9 and J usage is TRBJ2-1, with TRBD2 identical over 8 bases. Per germline, CDR1 SEHNR and CDR2 FQNEAQ (reference sequence). This CDR3 spans 18 amino acids. V was clipped by 10 bases and J by 6 bases; unmatched bases: 23. The CDR3 DNA reads as TGTGCCATGTCCCGGGTAGCGGGAACCCCCCATACGGGCAATGAGCAGTTCTTC. This encodes CAMSRVAGTPHTGNEQFF. The whole variable domain, remainder taken from reference TRBV7-9 and TRBJ2-1, is DTGVSQNPRHKITKRGQNVTFRCDPISEHNRLYWYRQTLGQGPEFLTYFQNEAQLEKSRLLSDRFSAERPKGSFSTLEIQRTEQGDSAMYLCAMSRVAGTPHTGNEQFFGPGTRLTVL.

This clonotype was picked up many times. The V gene is TRBV5-1, the J gene TRBJ2-7, with TRBD1 as a possible D gene (6 bases). Germline assignment: CDR1 SGHRS and CDR2 YFSETQ. This CDR3 is built from 17 residues. V was shortened by 0 bases and J by 0 bases, with 16 bases between the two germline ends. CDR3 residues: CASSLGLRQGSSYEQYF. The CDR3 nucleotides read TGCGCCAGCAGCTTGGGTCTTAGGCAGGGGAGCTCCTACGAGCAGTACTTC.

The V and J genes are TRBV6-2 or TRBV6-3 and TRBJ2-1; the match to TRBD2 covers 12 bases. In germline, CDR1 is MNHEY, CDR2 SVGEGT. V shed 10 bases, J shed 0 bases, and the junction held 13 bases outside the gene matches. The CDR3 has 18 amino acids. The CDR3 sequence is CATRGSSGRESSYNEQFF. The DNA of the CDR3 is TGTGCCACCAGGGGGTCTAGCGGGAGGGAAAGCTCCTACAATGAGCAGTTCTTC.